Only one count was recorded for the clone carrying this T cell receptor (beta chain). This sample was taken from a study of blood T cell repertoires in COVID-19. In the study overall: The samples span acute and convalescent COVID-19 from the United States, Italy and Spain.

V dropped 2 bases and J dropped 5 bases, with 18 bases sitting between them. Germline V gene data show CDR1 as SGHTA and CDR2 as FQGNSA. This CDR3 has 16 residues. The participants were between roughly 18 and 100 years old and came from some 23 US areas. Allocation to cohorts depended on clinical history reported by the participants. How the authors handled the data: Using reference gene primer amplification, nucleated cell counts were estimated. Measured with immunoSEQ multiplex PCR; TCRdb has only the in-frame clones, and not every one. The DNA was the basis for D and trimming; V, J and clone size are from that table. This sample has fewer than 350,000 clones, with approximately 88% found just once.

The chain uses TRBV7-2 and TRBJ1-1, with a tentative D call TRBD1 (5 bases). This clonotype originated in a woman in her forties who had recovered from COVID-19. Sample: PBMCs or T cells enriched from blood (not recorded which). The DNA for the CDR3 is TGTGCCAGCAGCTTAATCTCGGCTCCTCAGGGAACTGAAGCTTTCTTT. This codes for CASSLISAPQGTEAFF.